The 16 T cell receptor beta chains presented below share a single source sample, sequenced in a study of shared T cell receptors in the human thymus. Assay: immunoSEQ multiplex PCR; the TCRdb copy retains only in-frame clones and omits some. The repertoire holds hundreds of thousands of clones, with approximately 80% as singletons. This same sample was also part of a study on human thymus T cells.

Material for sequencing was thymocytes. The receptor source for this set is a boy younger than two with a congenital heart defect.

The chain links TRBV2 to TRBJ2-3; 11 positions agree with TRBD1. With 8 bases clipped from V and 8 bases from J, the junction kept 15 bases outside the gene matches. The CDR3 loop spans 16 amino acids. Germline V gives CDR1 SNHLY, CDR2 FYNNEI. CDR3 in amino acids: CASPRGPGQGGGTQYF. CDR3 in DNA: TGTGCCAGCCCCAGGGGTCCGGGACAGGGGGGGGGTACGCAGTATTTT.

This chain links TRBV7-9 with TRBJ2-1, with 8 bases lining up with TRBD2. Germline V CDR1 and CDR2: SEHNR, FQNEAQ (reference sequence). Trimming took 3 bases from V and 2 from J; bases not matched to a gene: 9. CDR3 length: 17 residues. CDR3 loop: CASSFKGLADPYNEQFF. DNA of the CDR3: TGTGCCAGCAGCTTCAAAGGACTAGCCGACCCCTACAATGAGCAGTTCTTC.

The chain recombines TRBV19 with TRBJ2-7; 7 bases are shared with TRBD1. V shed 5 bases, J shed 0 bases, and the junction held 10 bases outside the gene matches. Germline V gene lookup returns CDR1 LNHDA and CDR2 SQIVND (reference sequence). CDR3 length: 16 amino acids. CDR3 nucleotide sequence: TGTGCCAGTAGTGCGACCCCCCGGACAGGCTCCTACGAGCAGTACTTC. It codes for CASSATPRTGSYEQYF.

The chain combines TRBV5-6 with TRBJ2-7, with a possible D match to TRBD1 (6 bases). Germline V gene sequence: CDR1 SGHDT, CDR2 YYEEEE. V lost 3 bases and J lost 6, with 16 bases in between. This CDR3 region has 14 residues. CDR3 DNA sequence: TGTGCCAGCAGCTACGGGACAATCAGGAGCGAGCAGTACTTC. Translated, it gives CASSYGTIRSEQYF.

The chain combines TRBV9 with TRBJ1-1; D might be TRBD1 (5 bases). The V end was cut by 4 bases, the J end by 1 base, with 23 bases between. Germline-derived CDR1 and CDR2 are SGDLS and YYNGEE. The CDR3 loop spans 18 amino acids. The CDR3 is CASSTQPDRYLTNTEAFF. The CDR3 DNA reads as TGTGCCAGCAGCACCCAACCCGACAGATACTTAACGAACACTGAAGCTTTCTTT.

The genes are TRBV5-1 and TRBJ1-4; D might be TRBD1 (5 bases). CDR3 size: 18 residues. The V and J ends lost 1 base and 4 bases respectively, with 20 bases between them. Germline V gene lookup returns CDR1 SGHRS and CDR2 YFSETQ. The CDR3: CASSLNSAGPTNNEKLFF. In DNA form, the CDR3 reads TGCGCCAGCAGCTTGAATTCGGCAGGGCCTACGAATAATGAAAAACTGTTTTTT.

This chain's CDR3 is CASSLGRTGELFF. The CDR3 DNA reads TGTGCCAGCAGCTTAGGCCGGACCGGGGAGCTGTTTTTT. The J gene is TRBJ2-2, the V gene TRBV13; D not certain. Trimming stripped 0 bases from V and 5 bases from J, with 4 bases between. This CDR3 region has 13 residues. Germline V gene data show CDR1 as PRHDT and CDR2 as FYEKMQ (reference sequence).

This clone came up once. The chain couples TRBV7-9 to TRBJ2-1; D perhaps matches TRBD2 (6 bases). The CDR3 is 14 residues long. Trimming left V 8 bases short and J 4 bases short, with 15 bases between. In germline, CDR1 is SEHNR, CDR2 FQNEAQ (reference sequence). CDR3 nucleotides: TGTGCCAGCGACGGGACTTTTCATTACAATGAGCAGTTCTTC. This sequence encodes CASDGTFHYNEQFF. Full variable domain (rest looked up from reference TRBV7-9 and TRBJ2-1): DTGVSQNPRHKITKRGQNVTFRCDPISEHNRLYWYRQTLGQGPEFLTYFQNEAQLEKSRLLSDRFSAERPKGSFSTLEIQRTEQGDSAMYLCASDGTFHYNEQFFGPGTRLTVL.

This chain joins TRBV11-3 and TRBJ1-1; 8 bases are a match to TRBD1. V shed 4 bases and J 4 bases; nucleotides not matched to a gene: 8. This CDR3 is 15 amino acids long. Germline CDR1 is SGHNT and CDR2 is YENEEA. The CDR3 loop reads CASSSQDRVSTEAFF. The CDR3 DNA reads as TGTGCCAGCAGCTCTCAGGACAGGGTGAGCACTGAAGCTTTCTTT. Combining the CDR3 with reference TRBV11-3 and TRBJ1-1 gives the whole variable domain EAGVVQSPRYKIIEKKQPVAFWCNPISGHNTLYWYLQNLGQGPELLIRYENEEAVDDSQLPKDRFSAERLKGVDSTLKIQPAELGDSAVYLCASSSQDRVSTEAFFGQGTRLTVV.

V and J are TRBV9 and TRBJ1-5; 7 nucleotides agree with TRBD1. CDR1 is SGDLS, CDR2 YYNGEE, per germline. Trimming at V came to 2 bases and at J to 0 bases, leaving 8 bases not matched to a gene. The CDR3 extends over 17 amino acids. CDR3 sequence: CASSVGRQGDSNQPQHF. In nucleotides, the CDR3 is TGTGCCAGCAGCGTGGGTAGGCAGGGGGATAGCAATCAGCCCCAGCATTTT.

The V and J genes are TRBV6-1 and TRBJ1-1; tentative D call: TRBD1 (5 bases). The CDR3 contains 17 residues. The ends were cut back, 1 base at V and 1 base at J, with 16 bases in the middle. Germline values: CDR1 MNHNS, CDR2 SASEGT. Here the CDR3 reads CASSEVGQGRANTEAFF. The CDR3 nucleotides are TGTGCCAGCAGTGAAGTGGGGCAGGGTCGGGCGAACACTGAAGCTTTCTTT.

The chain recombines TRBV7-9 with TRBJ2-1; 7 bases agree with TRBD2. Looked up from germline, CDR1 is SEHNR and CDR2 is FQNEAQ (reference sequence). CDR3 length: 16 amino acids. The V segment lost 6 bases and the J segment 4 bases; nucleotides outside the gene matches: 12. The CDR3 DNA reads as TGTGCCAGCAGTCGTTGGGACTATAAATCGTACAATGAGCAGTTCTTC. Translating gives CASSRWDYKSYNEQFF.

The chain uses TRBV4-2 and TRBJ2-7; D might be TRBD1 (6 bases). Germline CDR1 LGHNA, CDR2 YNFKEQ. This CDR3 is 15 amino acids long. Trimming shortened V by 1 base and J by 3 bases, and 13 bases separated the two germline ends. CDR3: CASSQGTVAGYEQYF. As DNA, the CDR3 is TGTGCCAGCAGCCAAGGGACAGTGGCTGGCTACGAGCAGTACTTC.

CDR3 coding DNA: TGTGCCAGCACCCTAAAGGACAGGGGACGCGTTTTCTATGGCTACACCTTC. The encoded protein is CASTLKDRGRVFYGYTF. The chain is built from TRBV21-1 and TRBJ1-2; TRBD1, the table's D call, lacks a check against the DNA. TRBV21-1 is termed a pseudogene. This CDR3 has 17 residues.

This chain joins TRBV11-2 and TRBJ2-7; D perhaps matches TRBD2 (6 bases). The V gene lost 0 bases and the J gene lost 6 bases, with 18 bases spanning the gap. The CDR3 runs to 16 residues. Germline V gene lookup returns CDR1 SGHAT and CDR2 FQNNGV. CDR3 amino acids: CASSLELRERETEQYF. CDR3 nucleotides: TGTGCCAGCAGCTTAGAATTACGGGAGAGGGAGACCGAGCAGTACTTC.

This chain uses TRBV5-6 with TRBJ1-2, with TRBD1 identical over 8 bases. Germline V gene sequence: CDR1 SGHDT, CDR2 YYEEEE. V was pared by 4 bases and J by 1 base, with 9 bases of the junction left unmatched. This CDR3 region has 16 residues. The CDR3: CASSLHTGQDNYGYTF. The DNA for the CDR3 is TGTGCCAGCAGCCTACACACGGGACAGGATAACTATGGCTACACCTTC.